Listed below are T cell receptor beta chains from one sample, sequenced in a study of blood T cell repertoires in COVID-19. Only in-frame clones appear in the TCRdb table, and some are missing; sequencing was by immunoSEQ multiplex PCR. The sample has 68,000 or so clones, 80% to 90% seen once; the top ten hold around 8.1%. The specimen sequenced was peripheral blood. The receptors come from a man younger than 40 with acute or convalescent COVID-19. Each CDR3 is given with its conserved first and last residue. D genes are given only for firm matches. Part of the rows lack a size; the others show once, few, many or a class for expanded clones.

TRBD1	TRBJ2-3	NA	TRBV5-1	TGCGCCAGCCAAAACAGGGGGACCTACACAGATACGCAGTATTTT	CASQNRGTYTDTQYF
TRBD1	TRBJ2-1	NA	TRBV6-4	TGTGCCAGCAGTGACCTGACAGGGGGCAATGAGCAGTTCTTC	CASSDLTGGNEQFF
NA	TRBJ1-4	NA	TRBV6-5	TGTGCCAGCACCCTACCCGGGAAGGATGAAAAACTGTTTTTT	CASTLPGKDEKLFF
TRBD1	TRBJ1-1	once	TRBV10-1	TGCGCCACTGCGGGACAGTCGAACACTGAAGCTTTCTTT	CATAGQSNTEAFF
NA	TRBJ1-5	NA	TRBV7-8	TGTGCCACCAAACAGAGTAGATATAGCAATCAGCCCCAGCATTTT	CATKQSRYSNQPQHF
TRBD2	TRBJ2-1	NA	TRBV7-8	TGTGCCAGCAGCTCGAGGATCGGGAGGGCCGATAATGAGCAGTTCTTC	CASSSRIGRADNEQFF
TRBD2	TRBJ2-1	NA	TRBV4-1	TGCGCCAGCAGCCAGAATAGCGGGTGGGTCTACAATGAGCAGTTCTTC	CASSQNSGWVYNEQFF
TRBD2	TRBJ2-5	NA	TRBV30	TGTGCCTGGAGTAGCGGGGTGCGTGAGACCCAGTACTTC	CAWSSGVRETQYF
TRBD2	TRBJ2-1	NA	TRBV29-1	TGCAGCGTTGATGGGGAGGGCCTAGCGATTGATGAGCAGTTCTTC	CSVDGEGLAIDEQFF
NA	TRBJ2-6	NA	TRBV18	TGTGCCAGCTCACCCGTCGAGTTGAATGGGGCCAACGTCCTGACTTTC	CASSPVELNGANVLTF
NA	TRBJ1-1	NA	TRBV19	TGTGCCAGTAGTATAGGAAGGGGAAAGAGCACTGAAGCTTTCTTT	CASSIGRGKSTEAFF
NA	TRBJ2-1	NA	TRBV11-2	TGTGCCAGCAGCTTGGTTAGCTCCTACAATGAGCAGTTCTTC	CASSLVSSYNEQFF
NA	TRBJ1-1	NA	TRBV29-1	TGCAGCGTTCGGTCAGGGCGATACACTGAAGCTTTCTTT	CSVRSGRYTEAFF
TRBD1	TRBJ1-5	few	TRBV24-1	TGTGCCACCAGCGGGACAGGGGAGAGGAATCAGCCCCAGCATTTT	CATSGTGERNQPQHF
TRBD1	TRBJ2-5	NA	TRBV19	TGTGCCAGTAGTATAGGAGGGGGACAGGGCGCGACCCAGTACTTC	CASSIGGGQGATQYF
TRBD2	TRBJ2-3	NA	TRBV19	TGTGCCAGTAGCCTGTTAGCGGGAGCGGTAGCAGATACGCAGTATTTT	CASSLLAGAVADTQYF
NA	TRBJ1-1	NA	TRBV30	TGTGCTTTGACAAACATGAACACTGAAGCTTTCTTT	CALTNMNTEAFF
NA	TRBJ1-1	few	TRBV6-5	TGTGCCAGCAGTCAGACAGGTGAAGCTTTCTTT	CASSQTGEAFF
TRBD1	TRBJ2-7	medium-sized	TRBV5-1	TGCGCCAGCAGCTTAACAGGGGGAAGAGGCGCCTACGAGCAGTACTTC	CASSLTGGRGAYEQYF
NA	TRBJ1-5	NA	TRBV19	TGTGCCAGTAGTATCCAGGGGAGAGATCAGCCCCAGCATTTT	CASSIQGRDQPQHF
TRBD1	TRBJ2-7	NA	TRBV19	TGTGCCAGTAGTACCCGACAGGGTCAGAACGAGCAGTACTTC	CASSTRQGQNEQYF
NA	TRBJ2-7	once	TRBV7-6	TGTGCCAGCAGCCCCACTCAGGGTGGCTACGAGCAGTACTTC	CASSPTQGGYEQYF
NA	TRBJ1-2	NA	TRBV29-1	TGCAGCGTTGTTATGGGGGGATCTTTGGAGGGCTACACCTTC	CSVVMGGSLEGYTF
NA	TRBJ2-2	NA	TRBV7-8	TGTGCCAGCAGCCAAGGACGGAAGCGGGTGAACACCGGGGAGCTGTTTTTT	CASSQGRKRVNTGELFF
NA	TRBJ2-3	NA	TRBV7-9	TGTGCCAGCAGCCCCCCAGGAAACACAGATACGCAGTATTTT	CASSPPGNTDTQYF
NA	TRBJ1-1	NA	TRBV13	TGTGCCAGCAGCTCCAGGGGATCTAGGAACACTGAAGCTTTCTTT	CASSSRGSRNTEAFF
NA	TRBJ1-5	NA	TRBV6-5	TGTGCCAGCAGCCTCTTGATAGATAGCAATCAGCCCCAGCATTTT	CASSLLIDSNQPQHF
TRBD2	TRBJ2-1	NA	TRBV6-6	TGTGCCAGCAGTCGGGACACTATAGCGGGAGTTGCCCTCAATGAGCAGTTCTTC	CASSRDTIAGVALNEQFF
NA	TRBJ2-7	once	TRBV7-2	TGTGCCAGCAGCTTAGTAGGCCAGGATAGGTACGAGCAGTACTTC	CASSLVGQDRYEQYF